This T cell receptor beta chain appears in the sequencing data of a study of post-analysis software for immune sequencing data. As for the study in general: Relapsing-remitting, secondary progressive and progressive-relapsing multiple sclerosis were all included among the disease courses.

Study results and limitations: Co-batched samples clustered tightly together by F measure. Compared against controls, patients with multiple sclerosis displayed significantly lower normalized Chao1 diversity. Patients showed TRBV5-6, TRBV5-1 and TRBV20-1 among a few TRBV segments more frequent than in controls.

Comments on this clonotype: Antigen specificity is unknown.

V lost 5 bases to trimming and J lost 5 bases, with 10 bases between them. In germline, CDR1 is MNHEY, CDR2 SVGAGI. The CDR3 has 13 amino acids. Each TCR beta cDNA library carried unique molecular identifiers. When about 1 to 11 million T cells were used, they gave some 540,000 cDNA molecules. TCRdb re-called the PCR reads through MiXCR, storing one row per CDR3 protein. The table has almost 700,000 distinct CDR3 sequences, approximately 59% seen once. The receptor comes from a girl aged 2 to 10 with multiple sclerosis. Sequencing was done on a sample of blood. This chain links TRBV6-5 with TRBJ1-5, with D perhaps matching TRBD1 (6 bases). The DNA of the CDR3 is TGTGCCAGCAGTACAGGGTCCTATCAGCCCCAGCATTTT. Its translation: CASSTGSYQPQHF.